The T cell receptor (beta chain) described here comes from a study of blood T cell repertoires in COVID-19. This clone was counted a few times. Per germline, CDR1 SGDLS and CDR2 YYNGEE. V trimming: 4 bases; J trimming: 5 bases; junction bases outside the gene matches: 5. CDR3 length equals 14 residues. The assay was immunoSEQ multiplex PCR, and TCRdb's table has in-frame clones only and misses some. The sample has fewer than 350,000 clones, around 88% seen once. The sample comprised PBMCs or T cells enriched from blood (not recorded which). The chain links TRBV9 to TRBJ1-1; TRBD1 aligns across 10 bases. The receptor was isolated from a middle-aged woman who had recovered from COVID-19. The CDR3 nucleotides are TGTGCCAGCAGCTCGGGACAGGGGAGGACTGAAGCTTTCTTT. It is translated as CASSSGQGRTEAFF.